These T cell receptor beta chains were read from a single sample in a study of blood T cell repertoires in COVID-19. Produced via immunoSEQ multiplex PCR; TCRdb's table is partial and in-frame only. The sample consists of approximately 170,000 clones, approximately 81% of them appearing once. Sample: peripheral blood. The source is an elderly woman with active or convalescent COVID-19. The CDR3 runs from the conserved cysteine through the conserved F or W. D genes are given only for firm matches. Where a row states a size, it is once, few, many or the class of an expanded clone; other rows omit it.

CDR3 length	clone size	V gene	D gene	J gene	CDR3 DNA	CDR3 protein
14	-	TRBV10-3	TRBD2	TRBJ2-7	TGTGCCAGCAATCCGTTTGGGACTAACTACGAGCAGTACTTC	CASNPFGTNYEQYF
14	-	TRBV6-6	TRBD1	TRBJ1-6	TGTGCCAGCACCCTCGACAGGGCGAATTCACCCCTCCACTTT	CASTLDRANSPLHF
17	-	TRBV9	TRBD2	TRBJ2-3	TGTGCCAGCAGCCCCCTCGGTGGTAGCGGGAGTACAGATACGCAGTATTTT	CASSPLGGSGSTDTQYF
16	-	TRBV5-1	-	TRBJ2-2	TGCGCCAGCAGCTTGGCGAGTCAGGGGAACACCGGGGAGCTGTTTTTT	CASSLASQGNTGELFF
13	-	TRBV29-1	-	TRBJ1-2	TGCAGCGTTGAAGTAACAGGGTTTTATGGCTACACCTTC	CSVEVTGFYGYTF
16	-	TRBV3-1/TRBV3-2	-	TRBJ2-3	TGTGCCAGCAGCCAAGGGCGGCCCGAGCCTAGAGATACGCAGTATTTT	CASSQGRPEPRDTQYF
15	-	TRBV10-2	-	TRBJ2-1	TGCGCCAGCAGTTCTGATAAGAGCTCCTACAATGAGCAGTTCTTC	CASSSDKSSYNEQFF
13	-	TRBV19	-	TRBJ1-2	TGTGCCAGTAGTACTAAGATCCACGGTGGCTACACCTTC	CASSTKIHGGYTF
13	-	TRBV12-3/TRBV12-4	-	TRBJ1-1	TGTGCCAGCAGTTTATTGGCGGGGGTGGAAGCTTTCTTT	CASSLLAGVEAFF
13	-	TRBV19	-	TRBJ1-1	TGTGCCAGTACCACCCGGGTGAACACTGAAGCTTTCTTT	CASTTRVNTEAFF
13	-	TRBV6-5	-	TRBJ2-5	TGTGCCACCAATGTACAGACGCAAGAGACCCAGTACTTC	CATNVQTQETQYF
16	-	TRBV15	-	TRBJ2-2	TGTGCCACCAGCAGGGGGATCGGTGGACAAGCCGGGGAGCTGTTTTTT	CATSRGIGGQAGELFF
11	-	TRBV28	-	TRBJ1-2	-	CASTSGYGYTF
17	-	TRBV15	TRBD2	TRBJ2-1	TGTGCCACCAGCAGAGCCCCCGGGACTAGAGCTCGGAATGAGCAGTTCTTC	CATSRAPGTRARNEQFF
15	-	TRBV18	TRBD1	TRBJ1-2	TGTGCCAGCTCAACACTTACAGGGGCGGAGTATGGCTACACCTTC	CASSTLTGAEYGYTF
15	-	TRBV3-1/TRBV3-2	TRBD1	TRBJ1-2	TGTGCCAGCAGCCAAGACAGGGGGCATACTGGCGGCTACACCTTC	CASSQDRGHTGGYTF
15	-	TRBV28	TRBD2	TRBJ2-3	TGTGCCAGCAGCCTATGGACTAGCTACGCAGATACGCAGTATTTT	CASSLWTSYADTQYF
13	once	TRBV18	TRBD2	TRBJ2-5	TGTGCCAGCTCACCCGGCGGGAGCGAGACCCAGTACTTC	CASSPGGSETQYF
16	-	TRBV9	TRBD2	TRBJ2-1	TGTGCCAGCAGCCCCCATAGCGGGATCTCCTACAATGAGCAGTTCTTC	CASSPHSGISYNEQFF
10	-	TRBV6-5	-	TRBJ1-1	TGTGCCGCCGGGAGAACTGAAGCTTTCTTT	CAAGRTEAFF
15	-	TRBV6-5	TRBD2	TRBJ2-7	TGTGCCAGCAGCCCCCTAGCGGGAGTCACCTACGAGCAGTACTTC	CASSPLAGVTYEQYF
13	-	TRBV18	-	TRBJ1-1	TGTGCCAGCACACTTGACGGGGACACTGAAGCTTTCTTT	CASTLDGDTEAFF
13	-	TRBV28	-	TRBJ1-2	TGTGCCAGCAGTTTTGGGACAACCTATGGCTACACCTTC	CASSFGTTYGYTF
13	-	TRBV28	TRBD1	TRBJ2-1	TGTGCCAGCTTGACAGGGGCGGACAATGAGCAGTTCTTC	CASLTGADNEQFF
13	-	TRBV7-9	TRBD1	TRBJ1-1	TGTGCCAGCAGCCGACAGGGAAACACTGAAGCTTTCTTT	CASSRQGNTEAFF
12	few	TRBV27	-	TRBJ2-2	TGTGCCAGCAGTCCATACACCGGGGAGCTGTTTTTT	CASSPYTGELFF